This paragraph reports one T cell receptor (beta chain). Here immunoSEQ multiplex PCR was the method, and the copy in TCRdb shows in-frame clones only, minus some. The data show around 81,000 clones, with over 85% seen just once and nearly 1.5% held by the top ten. The data originate from a study of control samples from healthy donors and cancer patients. The CDR3 is 16 amino acids. Between the trimmed V and J ends, which lost 0 bases and 2 bases, there was a span of 11 bases. Germline CDR1 ENHRY, CDR2 SYGVKD. J is TRBJ2-1 and V is TRBV10-3, with a tentative D call TRBD2 (5 bases). Sequencing was done on a sample of blood. This receptor was taken from a young woman in good health. CDR3 DNA: TGTGCCATCAGTGAGTCGTCCCAGAGGGCCTACAATGAGCAGTTCTTC. Residues: CAISESSQRAYNEQFF.